Included here is one T cell receptor (beta chain) sequence, with context. The sample is drawn from a study of T cells after yellow fever vaccination. In germline, CDR1 is MNHNS, CDR2 SASEGT. Trimming shortened V by 4 bases and J by 8 bases, and 14 bases separated the two germline ends. This CDR3 comprises 14 residues. TCRdb redid the calling of the 5' RACE reads with MiXCR, one entry per CDR3 protein. This sample has 340,000 or so distinct CDR3 sequences, with about 12% found just once. This TCR derives from a man younger than 30 who received the YFV17D yellow fever vaccine. The chain uses TRBV6-1 and TRBJ1-4; the D is unclear. The sequencing here drew on CD4+ T cells sorted from PBMCs, taken 15 days after the yellow fever booster vaccination. For the CDR3, the DNA is TGTGCCAGCAGTGGTTCTTGGTCGGGGGAAAAACTGTTTTTT. Residues: CASSGSWSGEKLFF.